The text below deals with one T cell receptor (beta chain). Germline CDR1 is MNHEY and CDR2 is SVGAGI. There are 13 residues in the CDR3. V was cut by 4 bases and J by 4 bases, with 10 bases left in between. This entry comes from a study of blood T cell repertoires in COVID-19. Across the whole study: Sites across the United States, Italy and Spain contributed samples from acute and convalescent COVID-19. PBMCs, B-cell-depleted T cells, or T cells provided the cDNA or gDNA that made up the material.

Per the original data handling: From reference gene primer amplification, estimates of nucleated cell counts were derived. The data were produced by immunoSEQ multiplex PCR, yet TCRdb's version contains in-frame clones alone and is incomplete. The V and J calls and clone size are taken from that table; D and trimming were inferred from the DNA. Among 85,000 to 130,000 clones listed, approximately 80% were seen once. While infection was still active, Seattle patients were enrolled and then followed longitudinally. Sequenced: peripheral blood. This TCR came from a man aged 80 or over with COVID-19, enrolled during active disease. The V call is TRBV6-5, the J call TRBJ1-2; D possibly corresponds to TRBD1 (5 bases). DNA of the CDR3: TGTGCCAGCAGTTTAGACAGCCGCTATGGCTACACCTTC. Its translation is CASSLDSRYGYTF.